There are a few counts of the clone carrying this T cell receptor (beta chain). What it binds is not known. The sample belongs to a study of regulatory T cells in long-lasting Graves disease. Germline loops: CDR1 SGDLS, CDR2 YYNGEE. The CDR3 loop spans 14 amino acids. The germline V and J ends were trimmed by 0 bases and 3 bases, with 10 bases remaining between them. This sample's time point: newly diagnosed GD, antithyroid drugs for less than 3 months. PBMC RNA served as the TCR library source. General study findings and limits: Among samples with persistent disease, TRBV28, TRBJ1-2 and TRBJ2-5 were favored.

The authors built TCR beta libraries using iRepertoire HTBI primers and Arm-PCR of CDR3 regions. Via MiXCR, TCRdb re-called the multiplex PCR reads, giving one row per CDR3 protein. The sample consists of under 300,000 distinct CDR3 sequences, roughly 21% of them appearing once. The chain carries TRBV9 and TRBJ2-7; D unresolved. This TCR came from a female donor with Graves disease. This specimen consisted of peripheral blood mononuclear cells (PBMCs), obtained at new diagnosis, from a patient treated with antithyroid drugs. The CDR3 sequence is CASSVEPSGYEQYF. DNA of the CDR3: TGTGCCAGCAGCGTAGAGCCATCGGGCTACGAGCAGTACTTC.